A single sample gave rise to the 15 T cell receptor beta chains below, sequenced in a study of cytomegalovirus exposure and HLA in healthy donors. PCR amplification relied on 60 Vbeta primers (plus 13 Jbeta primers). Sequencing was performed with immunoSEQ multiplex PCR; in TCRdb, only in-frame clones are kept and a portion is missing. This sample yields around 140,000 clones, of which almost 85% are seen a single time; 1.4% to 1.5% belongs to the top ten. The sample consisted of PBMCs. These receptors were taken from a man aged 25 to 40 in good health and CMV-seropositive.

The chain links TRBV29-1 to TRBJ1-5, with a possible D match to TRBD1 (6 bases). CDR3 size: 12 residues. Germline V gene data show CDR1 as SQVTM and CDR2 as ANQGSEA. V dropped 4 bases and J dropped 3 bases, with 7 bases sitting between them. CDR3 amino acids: CSVGQDNQPQHF. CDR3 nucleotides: TGCAGCGTTGGACAGGACAATCAGCCCCAGCATTTT.

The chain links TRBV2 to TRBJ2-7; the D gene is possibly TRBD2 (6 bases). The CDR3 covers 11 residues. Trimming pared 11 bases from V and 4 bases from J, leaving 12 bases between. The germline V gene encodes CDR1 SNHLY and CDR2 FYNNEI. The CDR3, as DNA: TGTGCCGGAACGGGGGAGTACGAGCAGTACTTC. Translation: CAGTGEYEQYF. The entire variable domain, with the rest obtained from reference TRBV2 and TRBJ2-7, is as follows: EPEVTQTPSHQVTQMGQEVILRCVPISNHLYFYWYRQILGQKVEFLVSFYNNEISEKSEIFDDQFSVERPDGSNFTLKIRSTKLEDSAMYFCAGTGEYEQYFGPGTRLTVT.

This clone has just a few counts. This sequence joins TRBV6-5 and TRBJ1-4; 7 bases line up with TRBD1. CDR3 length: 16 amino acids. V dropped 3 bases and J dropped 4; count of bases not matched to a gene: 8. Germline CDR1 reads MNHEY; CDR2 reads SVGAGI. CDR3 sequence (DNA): TGTGCCAGCAGTTATGGAAGGGGGCAGGGTAATGAAAAACTGTTTTTT. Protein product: CASSYGRGQGNEKLFF.

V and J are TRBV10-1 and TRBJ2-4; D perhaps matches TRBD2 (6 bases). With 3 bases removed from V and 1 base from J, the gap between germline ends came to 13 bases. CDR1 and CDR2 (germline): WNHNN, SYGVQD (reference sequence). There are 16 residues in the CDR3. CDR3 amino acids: CASSDGGVAAKNIQYF. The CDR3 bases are TGCGCCAGCAGTGATGGAGGGGTTGCTGCCAAAAACATTCAGTACTTC.

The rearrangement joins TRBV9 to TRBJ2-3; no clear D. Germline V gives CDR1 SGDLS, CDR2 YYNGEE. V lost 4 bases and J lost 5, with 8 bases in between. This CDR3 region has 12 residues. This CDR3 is CASSPLVDTQYF. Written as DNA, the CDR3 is TGTGCCAGCAGCCCCCTTGTAGATACGCAGTATTTT.

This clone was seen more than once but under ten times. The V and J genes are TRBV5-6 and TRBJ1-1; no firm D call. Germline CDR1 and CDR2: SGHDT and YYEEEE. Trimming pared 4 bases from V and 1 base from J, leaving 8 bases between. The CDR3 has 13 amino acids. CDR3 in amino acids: CASSPVRNTEAFF. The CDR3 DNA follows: TGTGCCAGCAGCCCCGTTAGGAACACTGAAGCTTTCTTT.

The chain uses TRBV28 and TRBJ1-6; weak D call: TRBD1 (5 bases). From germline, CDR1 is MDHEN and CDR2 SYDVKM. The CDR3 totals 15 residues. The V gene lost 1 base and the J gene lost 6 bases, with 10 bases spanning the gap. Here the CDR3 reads CASSLYRLGNSPLHF. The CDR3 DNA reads TGTGCCAGCAGTTTATACAGGTTGGGTAATTCACCCCTCCACTTT. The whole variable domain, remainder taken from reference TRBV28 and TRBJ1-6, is DVKVTQSSRYLVKRTGEKVFLECVQDMDHENMFWYRQDPGLGLRLIYFSYDVKMKEKGDIPEGYSVSREKKERFSLILESASTNQTSMYLCASSLYRLGNSPLHFGNGTRLTVT.

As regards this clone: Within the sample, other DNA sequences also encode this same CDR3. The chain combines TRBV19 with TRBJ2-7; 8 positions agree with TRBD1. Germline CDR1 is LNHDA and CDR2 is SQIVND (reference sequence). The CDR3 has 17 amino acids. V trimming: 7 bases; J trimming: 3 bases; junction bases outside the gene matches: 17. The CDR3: CASTPFTRSGGLYEQYF. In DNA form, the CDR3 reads TGTGCCAGTACCCCCTTCACCCGCTCAGGGGGCCTCTACGAGCAGTACTTC.

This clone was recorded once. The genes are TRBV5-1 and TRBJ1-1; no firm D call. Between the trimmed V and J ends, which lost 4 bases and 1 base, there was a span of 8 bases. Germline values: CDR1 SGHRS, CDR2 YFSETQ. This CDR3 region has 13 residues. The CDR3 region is CASSTPRNTEAFF. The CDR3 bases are TGCGCCAGCAGCACCCCTAGGAACACTGAAGCTTTCTTT.

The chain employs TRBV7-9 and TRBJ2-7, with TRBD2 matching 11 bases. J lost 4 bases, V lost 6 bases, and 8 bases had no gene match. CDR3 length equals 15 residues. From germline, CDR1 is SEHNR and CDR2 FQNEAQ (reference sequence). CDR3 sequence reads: CASRRLSGGVYEQYF. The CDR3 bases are TGTGCCAGCAGACGCCTTAGCGGGGGGGTGTACGAGCAGTACTTC.

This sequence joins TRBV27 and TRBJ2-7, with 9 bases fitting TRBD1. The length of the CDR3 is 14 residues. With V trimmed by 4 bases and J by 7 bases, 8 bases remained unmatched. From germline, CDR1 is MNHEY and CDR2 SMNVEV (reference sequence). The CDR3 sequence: CASSYRGPTGEQYF. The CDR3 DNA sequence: TGTGCCAGCAGTTACAGGGGGCCCACGGGTGAGCAGTACTTC.

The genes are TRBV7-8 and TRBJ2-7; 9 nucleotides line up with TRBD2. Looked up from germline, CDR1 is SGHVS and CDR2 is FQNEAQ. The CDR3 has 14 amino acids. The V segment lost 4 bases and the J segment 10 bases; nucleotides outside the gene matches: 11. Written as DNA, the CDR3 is TGTGCCAGCAGCTATAGCCAGGGACTAGCAGAACAGTACTTC. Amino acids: CASSYSQGLAEQYF.

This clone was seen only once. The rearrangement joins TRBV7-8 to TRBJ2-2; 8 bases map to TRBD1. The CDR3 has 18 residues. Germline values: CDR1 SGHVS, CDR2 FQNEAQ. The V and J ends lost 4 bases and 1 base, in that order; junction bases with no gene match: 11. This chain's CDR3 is CASSSPRRTGKNTGELFF. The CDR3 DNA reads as TGTGCCAGCAGCTCGCCTCGCCGGACAGGGAAGAACACCGGGGAGCTGTTTTTT.

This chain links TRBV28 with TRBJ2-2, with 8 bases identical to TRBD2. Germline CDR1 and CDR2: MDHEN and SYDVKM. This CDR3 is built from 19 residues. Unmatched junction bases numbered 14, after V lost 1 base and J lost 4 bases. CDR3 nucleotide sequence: TGTGCCAGCAGTTTATCAGCGCGGGAGGCCCGTTGGAGCACCGGGGAGCTGTTTTTT. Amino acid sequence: CASSLSAREARWSTGELFF. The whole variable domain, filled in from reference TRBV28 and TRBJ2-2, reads DVKVTQSSRYLVKRTGEKVFLECVQDMDHENMFWYRQDPGLGLRLIYFSYDVKMKEKGDIPEGYSVSREKKERFSLILESASTNQTSMYLCASSLSAREARWSTGELFFGEGSRLTVL.

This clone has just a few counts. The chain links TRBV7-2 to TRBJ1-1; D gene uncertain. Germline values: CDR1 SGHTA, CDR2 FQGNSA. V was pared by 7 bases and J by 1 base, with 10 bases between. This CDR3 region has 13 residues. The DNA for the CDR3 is TGTGCCAGCACCATTAGTACGAACACTGAAGCTTTCTTT. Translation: CASTISTNTEAFF.